This section outlines one T cell receptor (beta chain) sequence together with its context. Its target is not known. The donors, all healthy, were Caucasians living in Russia, aged 6 to 90. Isolating PBMCs gave at least 6 million of these cells per sample. This sample stems from a study of blood T cells in healthy people across ages. Sample-barcoded 5' priming and a J-beta primer mix drove a second PCR of roughly 7 to 11 cycles. A single record per CDR3 protein comes from TCRdb applying MiXCR to the 5' RACE reads. The repertoire holds approximately 790,000 distinct CDR3 sequences, with 55% to 65% as singletons. Overall study results and limits: Older individuals had lower TCR beta diversity per million T cells (the decline was roughly linear). Since the PBMCs were unsorted, naive and antigen-experienced cells could not be conclusively compared.

Per germline, CDR1 DFQATT and CDR2 SNEGSKA (reference sequence). There are 13 residues in the CDR3. The J gene is TRBJ2-7, the V gene TRBV20-1; 10 bases match TRBD2. Input material: blood. This TCR derives from a man aged 25 to 40 in good health. CDR3 bases: TGCGCCTTCCGAGCGGGGGGGCTAGAGGCCCAGTACTTC. It codes for CAFRAGGLEAQYF.